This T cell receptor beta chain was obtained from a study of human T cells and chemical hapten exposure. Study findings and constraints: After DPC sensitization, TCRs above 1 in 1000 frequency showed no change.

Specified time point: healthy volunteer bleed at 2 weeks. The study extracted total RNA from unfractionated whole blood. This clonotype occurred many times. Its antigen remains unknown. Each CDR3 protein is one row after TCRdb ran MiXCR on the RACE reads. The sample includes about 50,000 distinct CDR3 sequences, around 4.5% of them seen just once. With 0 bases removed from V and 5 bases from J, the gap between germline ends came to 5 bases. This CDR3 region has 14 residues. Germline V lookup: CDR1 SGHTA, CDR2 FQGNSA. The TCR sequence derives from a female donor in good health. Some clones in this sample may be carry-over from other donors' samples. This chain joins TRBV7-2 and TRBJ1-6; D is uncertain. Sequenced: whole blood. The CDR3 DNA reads TGTGCCAGCAGCTTAGCCACGAATAATTCACCCCTCCACTTT. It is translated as CASSLATNNSPLHF.